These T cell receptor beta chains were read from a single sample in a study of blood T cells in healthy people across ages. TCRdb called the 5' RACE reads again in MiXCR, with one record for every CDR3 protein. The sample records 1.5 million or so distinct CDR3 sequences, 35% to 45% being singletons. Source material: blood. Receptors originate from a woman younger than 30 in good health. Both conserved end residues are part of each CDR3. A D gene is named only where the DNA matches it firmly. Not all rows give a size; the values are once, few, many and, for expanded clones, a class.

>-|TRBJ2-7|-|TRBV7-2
CASSSLRGEQYF
TGTGCCAGCAGCTCCCTACGGGGGGAGCAGTACTTC
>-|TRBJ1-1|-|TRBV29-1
CSVGPGRRTEAFF
TGCAGCGTTGGGCCCGGGAGGAGAACTGAAGCTTTCTTT
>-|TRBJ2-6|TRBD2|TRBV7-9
CASSLHGLAGRSGANVLTF
TGTGCCAGCAGCCTACACGGACTAGCGGGGCGTTCTGGGGCCAACGTCCTGACTTTC
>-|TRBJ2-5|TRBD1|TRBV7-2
CASSLNGRGLHETQYF
TGTGCCAGCAGCTTAAATGGCAGGGGGCTTCACGAGACCCAGTACTTC
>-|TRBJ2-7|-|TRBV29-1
CSVTRSGERYEQYF
TGCAGCGTTACGAGGTCAGGGGAAAGGTACGAGCAGTACTTC
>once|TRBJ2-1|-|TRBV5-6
CASSSRDLGPEQFF
TGTGCCAGCAGCTCCCGGGACCTCGGACCCGAGCAGTTCTTC
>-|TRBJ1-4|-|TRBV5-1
CASSLALDATNEKLFF
TGCGCCAGCAGCTTGGCTCTAGACGCAACTAATGAAAAACTGTTTTTT
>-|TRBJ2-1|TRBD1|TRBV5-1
CASSSRQGDYNEQFF
TGCGCCAGCAGCTCACGGCAGGGGGACTACAATGAGCAGTTCTTC
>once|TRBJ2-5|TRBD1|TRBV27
CASRGTGGFGTQYF
TGTGCCAGCAGAGGGACAGGGGGCTTTGGGACCCAGTACTTC
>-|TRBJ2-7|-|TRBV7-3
CASSLMCWGSPYEQYF
TGTGCCAGCAGCTTAATGTGTTGGGGATCCCCCTACGAGCAGTACTTC
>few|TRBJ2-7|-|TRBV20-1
CSAGRTVPYEQYF
TGCAGTGCTGGAAGAACAGTGCCCTACGAGCAGTACTTC
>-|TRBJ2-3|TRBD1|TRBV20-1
CSAAGTGVADTQYF
TGCAGTGCTGCCGGGACAGGGGTTGCAGATACGCAGTATTTT
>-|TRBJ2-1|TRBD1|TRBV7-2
CASSLDRGRWNEQFF
TGTGCCAGCAGCTTGGACAGGGGGCGTTGGAATGAGCAGTTCTTC
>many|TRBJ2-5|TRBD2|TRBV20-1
CSARGLAGAETQYF
TGCAGTGCTAGAGGGCTAGCGGGAGCCGAGACCCAGTACTTC
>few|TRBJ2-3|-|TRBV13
CASSLGLGRSTDTQYF
TGTGCCAGCAGCTTAGGCCTTGGCAGAAGCACAGATACGCAGTATTTT
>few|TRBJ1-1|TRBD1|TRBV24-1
CATSDSSGTGRHTEAFF
TGTGCCACCAGTGATTCTTCCGGGACAGGGCGTCACACTGAAGCTTTCTTT
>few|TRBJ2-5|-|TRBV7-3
CASSSLARQETQYF
TGTGCCAGCAGCTCTCTGGCCCGTCAAGAGACCCAGTACTTC
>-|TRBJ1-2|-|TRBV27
CTSSSRDINYGYTF
TGTACCAGCAGTTCCCGGGACATTAACTATGGCTACACCTTC
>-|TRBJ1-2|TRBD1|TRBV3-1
CASGQAGTGEFGYTF
TGTGCCAGCGGCCAGGCCGGGACAGGGGAGTTTGGCTACACCTTC
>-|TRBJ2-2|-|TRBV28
CASRPLGIGANTGELFF
TGTGCCAGCAGGCCCCTAGGCATAGGGGCGAACACCGGGGAGCTGTTTTTT
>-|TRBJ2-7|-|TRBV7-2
CASSNHNEQYF
TGTGCCAGCAGCAACCACAATGAGCAGTACTTC
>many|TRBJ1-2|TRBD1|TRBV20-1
CSASDRGGYGYTF
TGCAGTGCTTCCGACAGGGGAGGCTATGGCTACACCTTC
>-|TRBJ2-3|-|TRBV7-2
CASSLDGTPNDTQYF
TGTGCCAGCAGCTTAGACGGGACTCCCAACGATACGCAGTATTTT
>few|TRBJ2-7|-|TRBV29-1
CSVEGRDFYNEQYF
TGCAGCGTTGAAGGCCGGGACTTTTACAATGAGCAGTACTTC
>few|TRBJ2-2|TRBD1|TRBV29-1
CSVGGQKNTGELFF
TGCAGCGTTGGGGGACAGAAGAACACCGGGGAGCTGTTTTTT
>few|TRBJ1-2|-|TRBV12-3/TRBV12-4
CASSVQALNYGYTF
TGTGCCAGCAGTGTGCAGGCACTTAACTATGGCTACACCTTC
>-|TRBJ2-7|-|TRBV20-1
CSTRDSSNSYEQYF
TGCAGTACTAGAGATTCTAGTAATTCCTACGAGCAGTACTTC
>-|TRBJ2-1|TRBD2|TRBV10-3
CAISEPGLADILMSFYNEQFF
TGTGCCATCAGTGAGCCGGGACTAGCGGACATCCTGATGAGCTTCTACAATGAGCAGTTCTTC
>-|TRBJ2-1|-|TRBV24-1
CATSDRHYNGQFF
TGTGCCACCAGTGACAGACATTACAATGGGCAGTTCTTC
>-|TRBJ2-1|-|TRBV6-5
CASSYSNRGHNEQFF
TGTGCCAGCAGTTACTCCAACCGGGGTCACAATGAGCAGTTCTTC
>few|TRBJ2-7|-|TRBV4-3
CASSQESRGYEQYF
TGCGCCAGCAGCCAAGAGAGTAGGGGCTACGAGCAGTACTTC
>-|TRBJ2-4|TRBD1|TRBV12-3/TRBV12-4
CASSSWDRKNIQYF
TGTGCCAGCAGTTCCTGGGACAGAAAAAACATTCAGTACTTC
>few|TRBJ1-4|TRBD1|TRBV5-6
CASSHTGGTEKLFF
TGTGCCAGCAGCCACACAGGGGGAACGGAAAAACTGTTTTTT
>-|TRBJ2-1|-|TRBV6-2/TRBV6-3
CASRSPGDMGEQFF
TGTGCCAGCAGGAGTCCGGGAGATATGGGTGAGCAGTTCTTC
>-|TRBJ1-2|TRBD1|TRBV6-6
CASSYRTGTYGCTF
TGTGCCAGCAGTTACAGGACAGGGACGTATGGCTGCACCTTC
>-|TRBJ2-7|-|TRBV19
CASTPMGGTAYEQYF
TGTGCCAGTACTCCGATGGGCGGGACAGCCTACGAGCAGTACTTC
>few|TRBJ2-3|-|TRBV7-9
CASSARDRITDTQYF
TGTGCCAGCAGCGCCCGGGACCGAATCACAGATACGCAGTATTTT
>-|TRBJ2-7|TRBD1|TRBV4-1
CASSQEQDRSYEQYF
TGCGCCAGCAGCCAAGAACAGGACAGGTCATACGAGCAGTACTTC
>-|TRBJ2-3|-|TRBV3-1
CAAGWRGSSDTQYF
TGTGCCGCAGGGTGGCGGGGTTCATCAGATACGCAGTATTTT
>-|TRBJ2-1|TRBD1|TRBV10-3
CAISRDRSSYNEQFF
TGTGCCATCAGCCGGGACAGGTCATCCTACAATGAGCAGTTCTTC
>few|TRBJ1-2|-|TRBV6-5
CASSQESRDYYGYTF
TGTGCCAGCAGTCAGGAGAGCAGGGATTACTATGGCTACACCTTC
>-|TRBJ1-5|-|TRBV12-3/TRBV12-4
CACGRGGNQPQHF
TGTGCCTGTGGCAGGGGTGGAAATCAGCCCCAGCATTTT
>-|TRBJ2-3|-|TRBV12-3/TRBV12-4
CASRGPTDTQYF
TGTGCCAGCAGGGGGCCAACAGATACGCAGTATTTT
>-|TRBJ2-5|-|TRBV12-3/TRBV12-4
CASGAPETQYF
TGTGCCAGCGGGGCCCCAGAGACCCAGTACTTC
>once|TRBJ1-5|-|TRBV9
CASSADNSNQPQHF
TGTGCCAGCAGCGCGGACAACAGCAATCAGCCCCAGCATTTT
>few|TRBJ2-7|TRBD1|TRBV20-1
CSASPDRGYSFEQYF
TGCAGTGCTAGTCCGGACAGGGGCTATTCCTTCGAGCAGTACTTC
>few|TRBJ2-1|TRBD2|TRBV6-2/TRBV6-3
CASTLTSGGGNEQFF
TGTGCCAGCACCCTCACTAGCGGGGGGGGCAATGAGCAGTTCTTC
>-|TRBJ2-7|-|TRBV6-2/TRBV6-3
CASSPRGGSTYGQYF
TGTGCCAGCAGCCCGCGCGGGGGCTCAACCTACGGGCAGTACTTC
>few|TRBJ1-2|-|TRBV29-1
CSVGAGNYGYTF
TGCAGCGTTGGGGCTGGTAACTATGGCTACACCTTC
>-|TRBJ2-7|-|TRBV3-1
CASSPVYRVEQYF
TGTGCCAGCAGCCCCGTGTACAGGGTCGAGCAGTACTTC
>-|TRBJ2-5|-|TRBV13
CASSERLGVKKTQYF
TGTGCCAGCAGCGAAAGACTAGGGGTGAAGAAGACCCAGTACTTC
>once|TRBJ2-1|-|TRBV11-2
CASSLGGAYNKQFF
TGTGCCAGCAGCTTAGGTGGGGCTTACAATAAGCAGTTCTTC
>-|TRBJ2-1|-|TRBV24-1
CATSGLRTNEQFF
TGTGCCACCAGTGGTCTCAGGACCAATGAGCAGTTCTTC